The 23 T cell receptor beta chains below all came from one sample that was sequenced in a study of blood T cells in healthy people across ages. Sample-barcoded 5' priming and a J-beta primer mix drove a second PCR of roughly 6 to 12 cycles. Using its own MiXCR run on the 5' RACE reads, TCRdb lists one record per CDR3 protein. The data contain roughly 560,000 distinct CDR3 sequences, about 24% of them seen just once; the ten biggest clones take up just over 8.5%. This same sample was also taken into another study, of T cells of mothers and their children.

Sequencing was performed on blood. All receptors come from a boy aged 5-17 years in good health.

The J gene is TRBJ1-2, the V gene TRBV4-3; TRBD1 aligns across 10 bases. The germline gives CDR1 LGHNA, CDR2 YSLEER. The CDR3 has 16 amino acids. V was pared by 4 bases and J by 2 bases, with 7 bases of the junction left unmatched. In DNA form, the CDR3 reads TGCGCCAGCAGCCGAACACCGGGACAGGGGAACTATGGCTACACCTTC. It codes for CASSRTPGQGNYGYTF.

The chain carries TRBV20-1 and TRBJ2-3; D is possibly TRBD1 (6 bases). Germline assignment: CDR1 DFQATT and CDR2 SNEGSKA (reference sequence). The CDR3 covers 13 residues. Trimming took off 7 bases at V and 4 bases at J, with 15 bases between the two ends. CDR3 amino acids: CSGDRNRPDTQYF. The CDR3 DNA follows: TGCAGTGGAGACAGGAATCGACCAGATACGCAGTATTTT.

This clonotype was seen a few times. This chain connects TRBV29-1 to TRBJ2-5; 11 bases are a match to TRBD2. The J call may be faulty, since TRBJ2-7 better matches the DNA end. CDR1 SQVTM and CDR2 ANQGSEA come from the germline V gene. The CDR3 extends over 14 amino acids. CDR3 nucleotide sequence: TGCAGCGTAAAACTAGCGGGAGAACTCTACGAGCAGTACTTC. Residues: CSVKLAGELYEQYF.

V and J are TRBV29-1 and TRBJ2-5; a possible D gene is TRBD2 (6 bases). The ends were cut back, 3 bases at V and 2 bases at J, with 13 bases in the middle. There are 14 residues in the CDR3. The germline CDR1 and CDR2 sequences are SQVTM and ANQGSEA. The CDR3 sequence is CSVDPERVQETQYF. The CDR3 nucleotides read TGCAGCGTTGATCCCGAGCGGGTTCAAGAGACCCAGTACTTC.

This clonotype was counted between two and nine times. The chain carries TRBV20-1 and TRBJ2-1, with D unclear. This CDR3 region has 9 residues. V was pared by 0 bases and J by 9 bases, with 0 bases between. The germline V gene encodes CDR1 DFQATT and CDR2 SNEGSKA (reference sequence). This chain's CDR3 is CSARDEQFF. CDR3 in DNA: TGCAGTGCTAGAGATGAGCAGTTCTTC.

This clonotype was recorded a few times. This chain links TRBV7-2 with TRBJ2-5; 15 bases are shared with TRBD2. The CDR3 runs to 18 residues. The J segment lost 5 bases and the V segment lost 3 bases, leaving 10 bases of the junction unmatched. Germline CDR1 is SGHTA and CDR2 is FQGNSA. The CDR3 spells CASSFVGGLAGGSETQYF. In nucleotides, the CDR3 is TGTGCCAGCAGCTTCGTAGGGGGACTAGCGGGGGGATCGGAGACCCAGTACTTC.

In its sample, this clonotype was seen a few times. This chain uses TRBV6-5 with TRBJ2-7; D unresolved. The CDR3 sequence is 14 residues long. Trimming pared 7 bases from V and 7 bases from J, leaving 20 bases between. Germline V gene lookup returns CDR1 MNHEY and CDR2 SVGAGI. CDR3 in DNA: TGTGCCAGCACCCAGGATAGGAGTATGGGAGAGCAGTACTTC. Translated, it gives CASTQDRSMGEQYF.

The J gene is TRBJ2-3, the V gene TRBV29-1; no firm D call. Germline V gene lookup returns CDR1 SQVTM and CDR2 ANQGSEA. The CDR3 runs 11 residues. V shed 5 bases and J shed 6 bases, with 9 bases lying between them. The CDR3 DNA sequence: TGCAGCGTTTCCGACCTGGATACGCAGTATTTT. Translated: CSVSDLDTQYF.

The rearrangement joins TRBV12-3 or TRBV12-4 to TRBJ2-7; 7 bases fit TRBD2. The CDR3 extends over 11 amino acids. With V trimmed by 8 bases and J by 6 bases, 4 bases remained unmatched. CDR3 in amino acids: CASRDYREQYF. The CDR3 region has the DNA TGTGCCAGCCGGGACTACCGCGAGCAGTACTTC.

In this sample, this clonotype turned up a few times. The chain combines TRBV24-1 with TRBJ2-5; D is possibly TRBD1 (5 bases). Matching the DNA end better, TRBJ2-1 makes the J call doubtful. CDR3 length equals 15 residues. Germline loops: CDR1 KGHDR, CDR2 SFDVKD. CDR3 residues: CATSEYGARSGEQFF. The CDR3 bases are TGTGCCACCAGTGAATATGGGGCCAGGAGTGGTGAGCAGTTCTTC.

This chain links TRBV7-8 with TRBJ1-4; no clear D. Trimming removed 1 base at V and 6 bases at J, with 9 bases between. Germline lookup yields CDR1 SGHVS and CDR2 FQNEAQ. The CDR3 extends over 14 amino acids. For the CDR3, the DNA is TGTGCCAGCAGCTTAGTTACCCCAGATGAAAAACTGTTTTTT. Protein product: CASSLVTPDEKLFF.

The rearrangement links TRBV9 to TRBJ2-5; possible D gene TRBD2, 7 bases. Trimming took 2 bases from V and 5 from J, leaving 16 bases between them. Germline values: CDR1 SGDLS, CDR2 YYNGEE. The CDR3 sequence is 15 residues long. The CDR3 protein is CASSVLGGVEETQYF. CDR3 sequence (DNA): TGTGCCAGCAGCGTGTTAGGGGGGGTAGAGGAGACCCAGTACTTC.

This chain joins TRBV7-2 and TRBJ2-5; 12 bases align to TRBD1. The V gene's germline CDR1 is SGHTA and CDR2 FQGNSA. The CDR3 spans 16 residues. The junction had 8 bases not matched to a gene; V was cut back by 5 bases and J by 4 bases. CDR3 in DNA: TGTGCCAGCAGCCATTCCCGGGACAGGGGGCGAGAGACCCAGTACTTC. This encodes CASSHSRDRGRETQYF.

The sample holds a few counts of this clonotype. CDR3 coding DNA: TGTGCCAGCAACGGGGGGGCTAGGGGTGAGCAGTTCTTC. Protein: CASNGGARGEQFF. The chain carries TRBV28 and TRBJ2-1, with 8 bases lining up with TRBD2. Germline assignment: CDR1 MDHEN and CDR2 SYDVKM. The length of the CDR3 is 13 residues. The V segment lost 7 bases and the J segment 9 bases; nucleotides outside the gene matches: 8.

The chain recombines TRBV9 with TRBJ2-5, with D perhaps TRBD1 (6 bases). The end of the DNA fits TRBJ2-1 better, so the J call may be wrong. The CDR3 contains 14 residues. CDR1 and CDR2 (germline): SGDLS, YYNGEE. The CDR3, as DNA: TGTGCCAGCAGCTTAGGGGGTAGCCGGAATGAGCAGTTCTTC. Translated: CASSLGGSRNEQFF.

This clonotype was seen a few times. V usage is TRBV20-1 and J usage is TRBJ1-2; TRBD1 is a possible D gene (5 bases). Trimming took 0 bases from V and 7 from J, leaving 9 bases between them. The CDR3 consists of 12 residues. Germline V lookup: CDR1 DFQATT, CDR2 SNEGSKA (reference sequence). CDR3 bases: TGCAGTGCTAGAGAGGGGACTCTTGGCTACACCTTC. Protein sequence: CSAREGTLGYTF.

This rearrangement joins TRBV5-1 to TRBJ2-7, with D unresolved. The V and J ends lost 4 bases and 3 bases respectively, with 11 bases between them. This CDR3 is 13 amino acids long. The V gene's germline CDR1 is SGHRS and CDR2 YFSETQ. In DNA, the CDR3 is TGCGCCAGCAGCCGCGACGCAAGCTACGAGCAGTACTTC. It yields the protein CASSRDASYEQYF.

The V and J genes are TRBV7-2 and TRBJ2-7; D call uncertain. CDR1 is SGHTA, CDR2 FQGNSA, per germline. The CDR3 is 13 residues long. V lost 2 bases and J 6 bases, leaving 11 bases between the germline ends. This chain's CDR3 is CASSLILRPEQYF. The CDR3 coding sequence is TGTGCCAGCAGCTTAATTTTGAGGCCCGAGCAGTACTTC.

The rearrangement joins TRBV10-1 to TRBJ2-7; 10 bases align to TRBD2. Germline V lookup: CDR1 WNHNN, CDR2 SYGVQD (reference sequence). This CDR3 contains 19 residues. After removal of 2 bases from V and 3 bases from J, the junction contained 16 bases not matched to a gene. CDR3 sequence: CASSELPRGASGRFYEQYF. The CDR3 nucleotides are TGCGCCAGCAGTGAGCTCCCTCGGGGGGCTAGCGGGAGATTCTACGAGCAGTACTTC.

Only a few counts were recorded for this clonotype. The rearrangement joins TRBV4-3 to TRBJ2-5; 9 nucleotides agree with TRBD2. Germline CDR1 LGHNA, CDR2 YSLEER. The V and J ends lost 3 bases and 1 base, in that order; junction bases with no gene match: 6. This CDR3 spans 16 amino acids. CDR3 loop: CASSQSAAGGQETQYF. The CDR3 bases are TGCGCCAGCAGCCAGTCAGCAGCGGGGGGCCAAGAGACCCAGTACTTC.

The chain has TRBV7-2 and TRBJ1-4, with 9 nucleotides matching TRBD1. Germline V lookup: CDR1 SGHTA, CDR2 FQGNSA. The CDR3 loop spans 17 amino acids. Losses at the gene ends were 5 bases for V and 3 bases for J; bases not matched to a gene: 10. The DNA of the CDR3 is TGTGCCAGCAGCGTTAGCGAATGGACAGGGGCTAATGAAAAACTGTTTTTT. Amino acid sequence: CASSVSEWTGANEKLFF.

This clonotype was observed many times. The gene calls are TRBV5-1 and TRBJ1-6; D perhaps matches TRBD1 (5 bases). The length of the CDR3 is 14 residues. Germline values: CDR1 SGHRS, CDR2 YFSETQ. Between the trimmed V and J ends, which lost 4 bases and 5 bases, there was a span of 10 bases. The CDR3 bases are TGCGCCAGCAGCGCGGGACGGGATAATTCACCCCTCCACTTT. Translation gives CASSAGRDNSPLHF.

The chain is built from TRBV7-9 and TRBJ1-1; tentatively, D is TRBD1 (6 bases). Germline CDR1 reads SEHNR; CDR2 reads FQNEAQ (reference sequence). Trimming left V 3 bases short and J 3 bases short, with 14 bases between. There are 15 residues in the CDR3. CDR3 bases: TGTGCCAGCAGCTTCGACACAGGGAGGGACACTGAAGCTTTCTTT. The encoded protein is CASSFDTGRDTEAFF.